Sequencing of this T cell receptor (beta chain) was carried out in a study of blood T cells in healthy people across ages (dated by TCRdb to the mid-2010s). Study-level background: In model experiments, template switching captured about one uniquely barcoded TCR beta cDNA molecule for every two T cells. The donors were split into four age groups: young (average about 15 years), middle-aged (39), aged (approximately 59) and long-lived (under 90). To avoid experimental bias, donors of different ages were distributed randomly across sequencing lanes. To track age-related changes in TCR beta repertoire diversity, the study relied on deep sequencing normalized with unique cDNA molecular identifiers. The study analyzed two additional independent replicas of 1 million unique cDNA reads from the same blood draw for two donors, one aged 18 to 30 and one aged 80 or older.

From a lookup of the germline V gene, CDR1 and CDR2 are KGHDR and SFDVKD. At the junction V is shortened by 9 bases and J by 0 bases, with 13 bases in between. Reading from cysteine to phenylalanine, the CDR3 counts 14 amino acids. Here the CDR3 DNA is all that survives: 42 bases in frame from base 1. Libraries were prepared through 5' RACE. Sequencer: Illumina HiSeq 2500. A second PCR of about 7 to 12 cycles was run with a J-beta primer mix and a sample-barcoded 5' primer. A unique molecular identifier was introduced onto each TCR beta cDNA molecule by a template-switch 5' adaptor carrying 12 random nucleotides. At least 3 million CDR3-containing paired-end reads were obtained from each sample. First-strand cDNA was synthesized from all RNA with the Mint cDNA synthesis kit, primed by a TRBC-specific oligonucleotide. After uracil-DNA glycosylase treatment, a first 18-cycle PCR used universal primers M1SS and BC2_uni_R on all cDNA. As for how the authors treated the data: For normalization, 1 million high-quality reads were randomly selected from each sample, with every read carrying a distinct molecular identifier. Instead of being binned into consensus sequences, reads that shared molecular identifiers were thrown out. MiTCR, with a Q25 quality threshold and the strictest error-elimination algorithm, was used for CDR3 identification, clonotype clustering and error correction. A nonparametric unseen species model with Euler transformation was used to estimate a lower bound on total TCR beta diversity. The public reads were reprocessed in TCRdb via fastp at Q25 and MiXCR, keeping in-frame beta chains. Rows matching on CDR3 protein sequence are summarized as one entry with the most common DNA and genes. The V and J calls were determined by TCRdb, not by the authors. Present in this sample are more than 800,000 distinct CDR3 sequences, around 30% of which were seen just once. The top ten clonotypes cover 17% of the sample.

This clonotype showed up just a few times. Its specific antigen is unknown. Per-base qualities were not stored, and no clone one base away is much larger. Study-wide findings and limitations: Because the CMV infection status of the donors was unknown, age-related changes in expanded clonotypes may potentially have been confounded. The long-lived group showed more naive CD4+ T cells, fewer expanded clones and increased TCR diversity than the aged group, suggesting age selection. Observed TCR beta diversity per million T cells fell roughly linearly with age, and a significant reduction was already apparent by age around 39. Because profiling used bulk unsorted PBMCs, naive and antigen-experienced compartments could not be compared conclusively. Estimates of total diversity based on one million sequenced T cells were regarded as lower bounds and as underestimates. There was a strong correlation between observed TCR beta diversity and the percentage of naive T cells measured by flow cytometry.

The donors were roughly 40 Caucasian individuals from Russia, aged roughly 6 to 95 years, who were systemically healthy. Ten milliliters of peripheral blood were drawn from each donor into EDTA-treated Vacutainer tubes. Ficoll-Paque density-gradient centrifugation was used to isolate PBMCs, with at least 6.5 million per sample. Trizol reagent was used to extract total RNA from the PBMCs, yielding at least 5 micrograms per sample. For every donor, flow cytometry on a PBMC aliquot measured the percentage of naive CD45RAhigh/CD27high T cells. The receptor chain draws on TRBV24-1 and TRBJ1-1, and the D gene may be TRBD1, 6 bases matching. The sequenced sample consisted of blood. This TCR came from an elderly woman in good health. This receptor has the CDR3 CATLWTDVNTEAFF. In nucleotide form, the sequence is TGTGCCACCTTGTGGACAGACGTGAACACTGAAGCTTTCTTT.